This T cell receptor beta chain was captured by sequencing in a study of resident and recirculating memory T cells in vitiligo. Looking at the study overall: Samples were epidermis from two lesional and two nonlesional sites, plus PBMCs. Genomic DNA was extracted from whole homogenized samples, with no cell sorting. Whole-study findings and limits: Clonality differed among vitiligo lesions, with no unique dominant clone. Sequences differed between biopsy sites and patients, suggesting private specificity.

About this clone itself: Its specificity is unknown.

Sequencing used immunoSEQ multiplex PCR; TCRdb keeps in-frame clones, though not all of them. The sample lists about 76,000 clones, around 92% occurring once. This CDR3 is 15 amino acids long. V was pared by 3 bases and J by 5 bases, with 5 bases of the junction left unmatched. Per germline, CDR1 GTSNPN and CDR2 SVGIG (reference sequence). The origin of this receptor is a male donor with vitiligo. The rearrangement uses TRBV30 and TRBJ2-3, with 13 positions matching TRBD2. Sequencing was done on a sample of blood. The CDR3 sequence is CAWRIGLAGVDTQYF. The CDR3 DNA reads TGTGCCTGGAGGATCGGACTAGCGGGAGTAGATACGCAGTATTTT.